This T cell receptor beta chain was found in a study of blood T cell repertoires in COVID-19. About the study: PBMCs, B-cell-depleted T cells, or T cells were the source of the cDNA or gDNA that made up the material.

The study recruited people aged roughly 18 to 95 years across around 24 US areas. CDR1 is SGHRS and CDR2 is YFSETQ in the germline V gene. With 3 bases removed from V and 1 base from J, the gap between germline ends came to 5 bases. The CDR3 sequence is 13 residues long. Some clones are missing from TCRdb's copy, which holds only in-frame ones; the method was immunoSEQ multiplex PCR. This table holds roughly 250,000 clones, approximately 83% found once. The receptor was derived from a woman aged 30 to 39 who had recovered from COVID-19. Material: PBMCs or T cells enriched from blood (not recorded which). The genes are TRBV5-1 and TRBJ2-1; a weak D match, TRBD2 (5 bases). The DNA for the CDR3 is TGCGCCAGCAGCTCGGGGTCCTACAATGAGCAGTTCTTC. It is translated as CASSSGSYNEQFF.